This T cell receptor beta chain was documented in a study of CD8+ T cells in alopecia areata. The germline V gene encodes CDR1 KGHSH and CDR2 LQKENI. V lost 3 bases and J lost 3; bases outside the gene matches: 5. The CDR3 length is 15 residues. In the case of this clone: Its antigen is not known.

As the sequencing template, cDNA was produced by extracting RNA and reverse transcribing it. TCRdb's copy holds only in-frame clones and misses some; the assay was immunoSEQ multiplex PCR. The sample contains under 350,000 clones, roughly 64% of which appear only once. Treatment noted: oral pan-JAK inhibitor, 5-10 mg twice daily. Study observations and caveats: Elevated clonality characterized lesional scalp relative to normal scalp, particularly in alopecia totalis/universalis.

The V and J genes are TRBV18 and TRBJ2-7, with 10 bases that match TRBD2. The TCR was taken from a human donor with alopecia areata. Sequencing used CD4+ T cells sorted from blood, obtained at week 24, from a patient treated with tofacitinib. CDR3 residues: CASSPILAGIYEQYF. The CDR3 nucleotides read TGTGCCAGCTCACCGATACTAGCGGGGATCTACGAGCAGTACTTC.